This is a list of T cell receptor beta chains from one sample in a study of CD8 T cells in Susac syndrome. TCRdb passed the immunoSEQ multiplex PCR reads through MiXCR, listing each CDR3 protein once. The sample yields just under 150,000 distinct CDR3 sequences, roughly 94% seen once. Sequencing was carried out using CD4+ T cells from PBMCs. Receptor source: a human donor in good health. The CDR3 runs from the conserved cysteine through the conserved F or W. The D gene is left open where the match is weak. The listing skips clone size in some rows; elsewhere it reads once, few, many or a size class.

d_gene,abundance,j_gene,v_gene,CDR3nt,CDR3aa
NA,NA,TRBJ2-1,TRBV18,TGTGCCAGCTCACCGAAACCGGACACTACCTACAATGAGCAGTTCTTC,CASSPKPDTTYNEQFF
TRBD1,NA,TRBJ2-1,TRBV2,TGTGCCAGCAGTGGTCGGGACAGACCATTCAATGAGCAGTTCTTC,CASSGRDRPFNEQFF
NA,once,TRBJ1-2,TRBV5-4,TGTGCCAGCAGTCAAGACGGCTATGGCTACACCTTC,CASSQDGYGYTF
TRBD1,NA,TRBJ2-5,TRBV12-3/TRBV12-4,TGTGCCAGCAGCTCGACAGGGGGGGGTTCGGAGACCCAGTACTTC,CASSSTGGGSETQYF
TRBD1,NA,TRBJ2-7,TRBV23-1,TGCGCCAGCAGTCCACACGTTGACAGGGGGCGGCGGGAGCAGTACTTC,CASSPHVDRGRREQYF
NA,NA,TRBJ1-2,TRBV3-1,TGTGCCAGCAGCCGAACAGGGAATAACTATGGCTACACCTTC,CASSRTGNNYGYTF
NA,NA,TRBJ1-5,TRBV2,TGTGCCAGCAGTGAACCAGGGACCATACAGCCCCAGCATTTT,CASSEPGTIQPQHF
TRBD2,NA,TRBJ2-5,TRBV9,TGTGCCAGCAGCGTATTAACTAGCGCAGAGACCCAGTACTTC,CASSVLTSAETQYF
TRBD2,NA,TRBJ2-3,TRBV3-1,TGTGCCAGCAGCCTAAGGGGTTCTAGCGGGAGGGCGACAGATACGCAGTATTTT,CASSLRGSSGRATDTQYF
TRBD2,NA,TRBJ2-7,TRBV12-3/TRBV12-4,TGTGCCAGCCCTCGGGGGGATTTGGCGGACGAGCAGTACTTC,CASPRGDLADEQYF
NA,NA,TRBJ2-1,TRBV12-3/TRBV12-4,TGTGCCAGCAGTTCCCCCGGCTCCTACAATGAGCAGTTCTTC,CASSSPGSYNEQFF
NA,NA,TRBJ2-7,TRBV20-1,TGCAGTGCTAGAGATTATGGGCGGGCCAGCTCCTACGAGCAGTACTTC,CSARDYGRASSYEQYF
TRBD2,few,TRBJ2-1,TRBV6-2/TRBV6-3,TGTGCCAGCAGTCCCCATCAGGGACTAGCGGGTAACGAGCAGTTCTTC,CASSPHQGLAGNEQFF
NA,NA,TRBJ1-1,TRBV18,TGTGCCAGCTCACCCTCGGACACACGAGAAGCTTTCTTT,CASSPSDTREAFF
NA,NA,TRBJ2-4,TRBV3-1,TGTGCCAGCAGCCGCCGGGACAACGCCAAAAACATTCAGTACTTC,CASSRRDNAKNIQYF
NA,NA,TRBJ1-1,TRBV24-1,TGTGCCACCAGTGAAGGGGCGGCTAGGGACACTGAAGCTTTCTTT,CATSEGAARDTEAFF
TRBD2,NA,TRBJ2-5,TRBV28,TGTGCCAGCACCTTGACTAGCGGGAATTTGGAGACCCAGTACTTC,CASTLTSGNLETQYF
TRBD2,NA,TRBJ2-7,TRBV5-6,TGTGCCAGCAACCCACTAGCGGGGTTCAGCGAGCAGTACTTC,CASNPLAGFSEQYF
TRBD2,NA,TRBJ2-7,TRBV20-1,TGCAGTGCCCCTGGGGGGGACTCTTCCTACGAGCAGTACTTC,CSAPGGDSSYEQYF
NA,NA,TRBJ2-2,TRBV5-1,TGCGCCAGCAGCTTGTCGTCTGGCGGGGAGCTGTTTTTT,CASSLSSGGELFF
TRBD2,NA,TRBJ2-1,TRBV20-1,TGCAGTGCTAGGGGAGGGACTAGCATCAATGAGCAGTTCTTC,CSARGGTSINEQFF
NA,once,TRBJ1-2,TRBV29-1,TGCAGCGTTTGGGCCGGTTACTATGGCTACACCTTC,CSVWAGYYGYTF
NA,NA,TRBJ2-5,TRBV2,TGTGCCTGCGGGGCCACCTCCCAAGAGACCCAGTACTTC,CACGATSQETQYF
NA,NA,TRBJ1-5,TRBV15,TGTGCCACCAGCAGAGATCTTACAGGGCGCCAGAGCAATCAGCCCCAGCATTTT,CATSRDLTGRQSNQPQHF
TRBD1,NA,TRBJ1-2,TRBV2,TGTGCCAGCAGTGAAGGGACAGGGGATATCTATGGCTACACCTTC,CASSEGTGDIYGYTF
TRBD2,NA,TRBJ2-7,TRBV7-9,TGTGCCAGCAGCACCAGCGGGAGCTCCTACGAGCAGTACTTC,CASSTSGSSYEQYF
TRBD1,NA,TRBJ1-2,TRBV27,TGTGCCAGCAGTCTTACCGGGACAGGGAACTATGGCTACACCTTC,CASSLTGTGNYGYTF
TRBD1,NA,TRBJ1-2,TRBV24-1,TGTGCCACCAGTGACCCTCCCGGGACAGGGTGGGTTGGTGACTATGGCTACACCTTC,CATSDPPGTGWVGDYGYTF
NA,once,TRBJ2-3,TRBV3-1,TGTGCCAGCAGCCAAGATTTCCGGGTCAGAGGATTCACAGATACGCAGTATTTT,CASSQDFRVRGFTDTQYF
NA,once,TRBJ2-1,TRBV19,TGTGCCAGTAGAACCACCTATCGCTCCTACAATGAGCAGTTCTTC,CASRTTYRSYNEQFF
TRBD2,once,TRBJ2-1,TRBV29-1,TGCAGCGTTGAACCGCTAGCGGGGCGCTACAATGAGCAGTTCTTC,CSVEPLAGRYNEQFF
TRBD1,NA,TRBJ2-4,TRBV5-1,TGCGCCAGCAGCTTGGACAGGGGGCTAGCCAAAAACATTCAGTACTTC,CASSLDRGLAKNIQYF
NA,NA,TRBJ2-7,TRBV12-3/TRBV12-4,TGTGCCAGCAGTCGTAGCGGTTATAGCTCCTACGAGCAGTACTTC,CASSRSGYSSYEQYF
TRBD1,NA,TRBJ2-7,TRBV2,TGTGCCAGCAGATTTGACAGGGTGCCTGGCGAGCAGTACTTC,CASRFDRVPGEQYF
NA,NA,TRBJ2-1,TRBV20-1,TGCAGTGCTCCCTTCCCGGGATCGTCCTACAATGAGCAGTTCTTC,CSAPFPGSSYNEQFF
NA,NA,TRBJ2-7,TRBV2,TGTGCCAGCAGTTTGGGGGGGGCCAGGGCCTACGAGCAGTACTTC,CASSLGGARAYEQYF
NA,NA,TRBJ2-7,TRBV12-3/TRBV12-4,TGTGCCAGCAGTTTAACCCCGGTAGTAAGAACCTACGAGCAGTACTTC,CASSLTPVVRTYEQYF
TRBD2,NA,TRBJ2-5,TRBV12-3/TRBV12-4,TGTGCCAGCAGTTTAAATGGGGGGAGGGGAGAGACCCAGTACTTC,CASSLNGGRGETQYF
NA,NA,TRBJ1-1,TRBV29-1,TGCAGCGTTGGGGGTGGCACTGAAGCTTTCTTT,CSVGGGTEAFF
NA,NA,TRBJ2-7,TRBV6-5,TGTGCCAGCAGTTACTCGGGGGCCGACGAGCAGTACTTC,CASSYSGADEQYF
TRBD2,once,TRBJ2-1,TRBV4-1,TGCGCCAGCAGCCGGGGACTAGCGGCCCTCAATGAGCAGTTCTTC,CASSRGLAALNEQFF
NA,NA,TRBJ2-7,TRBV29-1,TGCAGCGTTGAAGAGAGAAGGGAAAGCTCCTACGAGCAGTACTTC,CSVEERRESSYEQYF
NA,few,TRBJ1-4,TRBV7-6,TGTGCCAGCAGCTCCGACAGGCTTAATGAAAAACTGTTTTTT,CASSSDRLNEKLFF
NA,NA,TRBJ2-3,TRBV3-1,TGTGCCAGCAGCCAGGGCGGGTCAGATACGCAGTATTTT,CASSQGGSDTQYF
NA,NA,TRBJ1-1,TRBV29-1,TGCAGCGTTGGCAACTGGGACATGAACACTGAAGCTTTCTTT,CSVGNWDMNTEAFF